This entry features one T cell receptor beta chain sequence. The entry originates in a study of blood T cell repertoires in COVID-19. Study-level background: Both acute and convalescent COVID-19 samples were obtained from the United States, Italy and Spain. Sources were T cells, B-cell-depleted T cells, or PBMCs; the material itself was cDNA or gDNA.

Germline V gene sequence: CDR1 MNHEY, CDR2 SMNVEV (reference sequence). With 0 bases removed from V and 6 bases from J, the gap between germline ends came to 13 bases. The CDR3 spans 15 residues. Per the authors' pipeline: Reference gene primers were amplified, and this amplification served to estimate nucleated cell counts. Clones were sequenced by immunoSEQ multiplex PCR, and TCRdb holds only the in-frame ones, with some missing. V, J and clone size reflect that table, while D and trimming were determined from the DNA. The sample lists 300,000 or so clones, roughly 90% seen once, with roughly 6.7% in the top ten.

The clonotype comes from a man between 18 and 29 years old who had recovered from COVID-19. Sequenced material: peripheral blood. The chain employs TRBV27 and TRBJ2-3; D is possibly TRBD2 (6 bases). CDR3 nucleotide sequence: TGTGCCAGCAGTTTATCCGGGACTCCGGGGGATACGCAGTATTTT. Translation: CASSLSGTPGDTQYF.